The clone carrying this T cell receptor beta chain has only a few counts. Its antigen is unknown. V gave up 6 bases and J gave up 4 bases, with 10 bases separating them. Germline values: CDR1 SNHLY, CDR2 FYNNEI. The CDR3 is 12 residues long. Isolated RNA was reverse transcribed in full, so expressed TCRB transcripts were sequenced. About 3.6 million reads was the average for naive, central memory and regulatory T cell samples. Here immunoSEQ multiplex PCR was the method, and the copy in TCRdb shows in-frame clones only, minus some. The data contain about 700,000 clones, around 15% of them singletons. This record belongs to a study of beta chain features in type 1 diabetes. Study-wide background: Healthy donors and patients showed comparable age, gender and cell yields. The study's findings and limits: All four CD4+ subsets of Type 1 diabetes patients contained TCRB CDR3s that were moderately but significantly shorter. Across patients, naive, central memory and Treg TCRB repertoires exhibited apparently greater similarity than was observed across healthy donors. Possibly, sequencing cDNA over-represented cells that had high TCR expression levels.

The sample comprised naive CD4+ T cells from blood. This TCR derives from a man aged 18 to 29 with type 1 diabetes. The chain links TRBV2 to TRBJ2-7; D unclear. The CDR3 reads CASSTEPYEQYF. The CDR3 nucleotides are TGTGCCAGCAGCACCGAGCCGTACGAGCAGTACTTC. Looking up the rest from reference TRBV2 and TRBJ2-7 gives the full variable domain: EPEVTQTPSHQVTQMGQEVILRCVPISNHLYFYWYRQILGQKVEFLVSFYNNEISEKSEIFDDQFSVERPDGSNFTLKIRSTKLEDSAMYFCASSTEPYEQYFGPGTRLTVT.